This is a list of T cell receptor beta chains from one sample in a study of blood T cell repertoires in COVID-19. Method: immunoSEQ multiplex PCR; TCRdb's copy keeps in-frame clones and lacks some. This sample carries roughly 200,000 clones, about four fifths of them seen once, and the ten largest clones take nearly 5%. The sequencing input was PBMCs or T cells enriched from blood (not recorded which). These receptors all come from a woman between 50 and 59 years old who had been exposed to COVID-19. CDR3s include the opening cysteine and the closing phenylalanine or tryptophan. A D gene is named only where the DNA matches it firmly. The size field is filled for only some rows; it gives once, few, many or a size class.

>NA|NA|TRBJ2-7|15|TRBV19
TGTGCCAGTAGTAGGGGTCAAGGGGCGACCTACGAGCAGTACTTC
CASSRGQGATYEQYF
>NA|NA|TRBJ1-6|13|TRBV13
TGTGCCAGCAGCTTCCACGGGGATTCACCCCTCCACTTT
CASSFHGDSPLHF
>NA|TRBD1|TRBJ2-7|14|TRBV5-6
TGTGCCAGCAGCTTGGAGGGGACAGCCTACGAGCAGTACTTC
CASSLEGTAYEQYF
>NA|TRBD1|TRBJ2-5|16|TRBV9
TGTGCCAGCAGCGTAGAGGTCCAGGGGGCTCAAGAGACCCAGTACTTC
CASSVEVQGAQETQYF
>NA|NA|TRBJ2-1|15|TRBV7-9
TGTGCCAGCAGCCAAACCGGGATACTCTACAATGAGCAGTTCTTC
CASSQTGILYNEQFF
>NA|NA|TRBJ1-5|14|TRBV18
TGTGCCAGCTCAGCGGGATTACAAGGACAGCCCCAGCATTTT
CASSAGLQGQPQHF
>NA|NA|TRBJ2-7|11|TRBV20-1
TGCAGTGCTAGAGATGAACTACGGAGGTACTTC
CSARDELRRYF
>NA|NA|TRBJ1-1|13|TRBV3-1/TRBV3-2
TGTGCCAGCACCGGGGGGGGGAACACTGAAGCTTTCTTT
CASTGGGNTEAFF
>once|NA|TRBJ1-1|15|TRBV5-1
TGCGCCAGCAGCTCAAACAGCCTAAAGAACACTGAAGCTTTCTTT
CASSSNSLKNTEAFF
>NA|NA|TRBJ1-1|16|TRBV19
TGTGCCAGTAGTCAACGCGGGTCAAGGTCCGACACTGAAGCTTTCTTT
CASSQRGSRSDTEAFF
>once|TRBD1|TRBJ1-1|16|TRBV7-9
TGTGCCAGCAGCTCGGGACAGGGGCAACCGAACACTGAAGCTTTCTTT
CASSSGQGQPNTEAFF
>once|TRBD2|TRBJ2-1|17|TRBV9
TGTGCCAGCAGCGTAGCTACTAGCGGGGGGCGGGACAATGAGCAGTTCTTC
CASSVATSGGRDNEQFF
>NA|NA|TRBJ1-2|13|TRBV12-3/TRBV12-4
TGTGCCAGCGGTCGACAGCATAACTATGGCTACACCTTC
CASGRQHNYGYTF
>NA|NA|TRBJ1-1|13|TRBV3-1/TRBV3-2
TGTGCCAGCAGCGAAACATTGAACACTGAAGCTTTCTTT
CASSETLNTEAFF
>few|NA|TRBJ1-1|14|TRBV7-2
TGTGCCAGCAGCCCAGGGAGGGGAAACACTGAAGCTTTCTTT
CASSPGRGNTEAFF
>NA|TRBD2|TRBJ2-2|15|TRBV6-4
TGTGCCAGCATAACGGGGGGGCCGAACCCCGGGGAGCTGTTTTTT
CASITGGPNPGELFF
>NA|TRBD2|TRBJ2-7|19|TRBV19
TGTGCCAGTAGTATTACCGGGACTAGCGGGGGGTCGAGCTCCTACGAGCAGTACTTC
CASSITGTSGGSSSYEQYF
>NA|NA|TRBJ2-3|13|TRBV28
TGTGCCAGCAGTTGGGGGGGCACAGATACGCAGTATTTT
CASSWGGTDTQYF
>NA|TRBD2|TRBJ2-3|14|TRBV5-4
TGTGCCAGCAGCTTAACTAGCGGCACAGATACGCAGTATTTT
CASSLTSGTDTQYF
>NA|NA|TRBJ2-1|15|TRBV2
TGTGCCAGCAGCAGGACACCGAGCTCCTACAATGAGCAGTTCTTC
CASSRTPSSYNEQFF
>NA|NA|TRBJ1-2|15|TRBV6-5
TGTGCCAGCAGTTACTCGAGCAGAGGGGGAGATGGCTACACCTTC
CASSYSSRGGDGYTF
>NA|NA|TRBJ2-5|16|TRBV28
TGTGCCAGCAGTCTAACGGGACACCCATCTGGGGGGACCCAGTACTTC
CASSLTGHPSGGTQYF
>NA|TRBD1|TRBJ1-5|14|TRBV2
TGTGCCAGCAGAGGGGACAGTCGGGGACAGCCCCAGCATTTT
CASRGDSRGQPQHF